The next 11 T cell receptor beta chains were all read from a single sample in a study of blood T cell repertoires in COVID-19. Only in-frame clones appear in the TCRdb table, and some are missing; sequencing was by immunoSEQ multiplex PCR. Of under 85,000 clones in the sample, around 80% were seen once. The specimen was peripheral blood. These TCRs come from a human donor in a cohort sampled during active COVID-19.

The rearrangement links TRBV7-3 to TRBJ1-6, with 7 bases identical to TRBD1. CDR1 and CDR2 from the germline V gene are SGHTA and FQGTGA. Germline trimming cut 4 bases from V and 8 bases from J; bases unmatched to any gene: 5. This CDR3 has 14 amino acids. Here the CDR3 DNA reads TGTGCCAGCAGCTCACAGGGGTCGGATTCACCCCTCCACTTT. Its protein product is CASSSQGSDSPLHF.

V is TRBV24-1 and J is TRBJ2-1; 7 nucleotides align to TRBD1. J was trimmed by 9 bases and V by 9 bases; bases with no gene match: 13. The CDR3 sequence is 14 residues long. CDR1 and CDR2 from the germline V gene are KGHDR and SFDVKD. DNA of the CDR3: TGTGCCACCCCACGTACAGGGGAGATGTGTGAGCAGTTCTTC. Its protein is CATPRTGEMCEQFF.

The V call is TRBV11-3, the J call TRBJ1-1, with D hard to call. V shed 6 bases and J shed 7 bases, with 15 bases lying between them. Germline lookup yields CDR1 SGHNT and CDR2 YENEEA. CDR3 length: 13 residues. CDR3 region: CASSRNRRDEAFF. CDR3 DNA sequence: TGTGCCAGCAGTCGCAATAGGCGGGATGAAGCTTTCTTT.

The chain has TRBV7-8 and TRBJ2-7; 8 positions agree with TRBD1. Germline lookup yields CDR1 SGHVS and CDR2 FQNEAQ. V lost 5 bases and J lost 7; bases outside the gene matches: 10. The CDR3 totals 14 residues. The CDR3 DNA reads TGTGCCAGCAGCCCGCGACAGGGGTTTGAGGAGCAGTACTTC. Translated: CASSPRQGFEEQYF.

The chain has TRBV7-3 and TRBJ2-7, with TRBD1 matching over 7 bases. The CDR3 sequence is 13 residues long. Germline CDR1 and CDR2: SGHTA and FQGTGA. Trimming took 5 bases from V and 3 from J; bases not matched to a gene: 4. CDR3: CASSPGQVYEQYF. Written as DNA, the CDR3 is TGTGCCAGCAGCCCTGGACAGGTCTACGAGCAGTACTTC.

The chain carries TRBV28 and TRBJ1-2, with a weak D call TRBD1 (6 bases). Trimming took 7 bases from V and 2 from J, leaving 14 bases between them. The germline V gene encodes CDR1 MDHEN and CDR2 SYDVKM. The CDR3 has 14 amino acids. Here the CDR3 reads CASTRGGENYGYTF. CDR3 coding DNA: TGTGCCAGCACTCGAGGGGGAGAAAACTATGGCTACACCTTC.

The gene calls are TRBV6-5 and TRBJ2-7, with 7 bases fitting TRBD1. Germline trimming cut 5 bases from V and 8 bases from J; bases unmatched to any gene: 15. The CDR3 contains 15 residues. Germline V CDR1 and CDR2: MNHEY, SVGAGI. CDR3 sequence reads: CASSQGTASPEKQYF. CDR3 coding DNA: TGTGCCAGCAGTCAGGGGACAGCTTCGCCGGAGAAGCAGTACTTC.

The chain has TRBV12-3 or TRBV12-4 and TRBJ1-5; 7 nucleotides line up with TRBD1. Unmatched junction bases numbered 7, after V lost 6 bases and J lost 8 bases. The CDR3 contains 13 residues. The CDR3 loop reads CASRDTGVKPQHF. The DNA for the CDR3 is TGTGCCAGCAGGGATACAGGGGTGAAGCCCCAGCATTTT.

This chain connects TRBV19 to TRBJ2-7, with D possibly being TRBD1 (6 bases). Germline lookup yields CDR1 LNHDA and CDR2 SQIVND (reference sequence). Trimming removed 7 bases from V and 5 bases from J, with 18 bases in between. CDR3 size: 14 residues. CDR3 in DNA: TGTGCCAGTAAAAGGAGACAGGAGAGCGACGAGCAGTACTTC. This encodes CASKRRQESDEQYF.

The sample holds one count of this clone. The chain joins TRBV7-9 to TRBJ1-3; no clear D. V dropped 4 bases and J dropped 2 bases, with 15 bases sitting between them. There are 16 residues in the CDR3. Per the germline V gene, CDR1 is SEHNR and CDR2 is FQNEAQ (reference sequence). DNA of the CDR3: TGTGCCAGCAGCTCAACATTCCCTGGTCCTGGAAACACCATATATTTT. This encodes CASSSTFPGPGNTIYF. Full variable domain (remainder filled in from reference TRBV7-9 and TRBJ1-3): DTGVSQNPRHKITKRGQNVTFRCDPISEHNRLYWYRQTLGQGPEFLTYFQNEAQLEKSRLLSDRFSAERPKGSFSTLEIQRTEQGDSAMYLCASSSTFPGPGNTIYFGEGSWLTVV.

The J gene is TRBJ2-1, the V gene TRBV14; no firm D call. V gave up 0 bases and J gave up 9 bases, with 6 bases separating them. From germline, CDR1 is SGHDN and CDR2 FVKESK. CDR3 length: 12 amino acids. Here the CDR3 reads CASSQESGEQFF. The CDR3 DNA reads TGTGCCAGCAGCCAAGAGAGTGGTGAGCAGTTCTTC. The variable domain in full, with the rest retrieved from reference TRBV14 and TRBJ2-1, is EAGVTQFPSHSVIEKGQTVTLRCDPISGHDNLYWYRRVMGKEIKFLLHFVKESKQDESGMPNNRFLAERTGGTYSTLKVQPAELEDSGVYFCASSQESGEQFFGPGTRLTVL.